One and the same sample provided the 21 T cell receptor beta chains below, sequenced in a study of high-grade serous ovarian cancer treatment subgroups. Tumor samples were taken before definitive surgery or chemotherapy. Sequencing used immunoSEQ multiplex PCR; TCRdb keeps in-frame clones, though not all of them. The table shows about 11,000 clones, with less than 90% occurring only once. Sequenced: tumor tissue. These receptors came from a human donor with high-grade serous ovarian cancer.

The J gene is TRBJ1-1, the V gene TRBV9; no clear D. V gave up 2 bases and J gave up 1 base, with 9 bases separating them. Germline V gene data show CDR1 as SGDLS and CDR2 as YYNGEE. This CDR3 has 14 residues. The CDR3 region has the DNA TGTGCCAGCAGCGTTAGCGTTTCGAACACTGAAGCTTTCTTT. Residues: CASSVSVSNTEAFF.

The J gene is TRBJ2-1, the V gene TRBV5-4; a weak D match, TRBD2 (5 bases). The V gene lost 0 bases and the J gene lost 0 bases, with 10 bases spanning the gap. In germline, CDR1 is SGHNT, CDR2 YYREEE (reference sequence). This CDR3 is 16 amino acids long. CDR3 sequence (DNA): TGTGCCAGCAGCTTGGGCGGGCCAAGCTCCTACAATGAGCAGTTCTTC. This sequence encodes CASSLGGPSSYNEQFF.

Here the CDR3 DNA reads TGCGCCAGCAGTGAGTCGGTACCGGGAGTCTACAATGAGCAGTTCTTC. Its protein product is CASSESVPGVYNEQFF. The chain carries TRBV10-1 and TRBJ2-1; tentatively, D is TRBD2 (6 bases). Trimming took 0 bases from V and 3 from J, leaving 12 bases between them. Looked up from germline, CDR1 is WNHNN and CDR2 is SYGVQD (reference sequence). This CDR3 contains 16 residues.

The chain combines TRBV11-2 with TRBJ2-1; D call uncertain. The CDR3 covers 16 residues. Germline CDR1 SGHAT, CDR2 FQNNGV. Trimming took 4 bases from V and 0 from J, leaving 13 bases between them. CDR3 region: CASSSVLWPSYNEQFF. The CDR3 region has the DNA TGTGCCAGCAGCTCAGTGCTGTGGCCCTCCTACAATGAGCAGTTCTTC.

The gene calls are TRBV28 and TRBJ1-1; 9 positions agree with TRBD1. In germline, CDR1 is MDHEN, CDR2 SYDVKM. V was clipped by 3 bases and J by 5 bases; unmatched bases: 13. The CDR3 contains 17 residues. This CDR3 is CASSLGGTGRVGTEAFF. DNA of the CDR3: TGTGCCAGCAGTTTGGGAGGGACAGGGAGAGTGGGTACTGAAGCTTTCTTT. The entire variable domain, with the rest obtained from reference TRBV28 and TRBJ1-1, is as follows: DVKVTQSSRYLVKRTGEKVFLECVQDMDHENMFWYRQDPGLGLRLIYFSYDVKMKEKGDIPEGYSVSREKKERFSLILESASTNQTSMYLCASSLGGTGRVGTEAFFGQGTRLTVV.

This chain connects TRBV4-2 to TRBJ2-5, with 13 bases fitting TRBD2. The CDR3 loop spans 16 amino acids. The junction had 4 bases not matched to a gene; V was cut back by 3 bases and J by 3 bases. The V gene's germline CDR1 is LGHNA and CDR2 YNFKEQ. CDR3 residues: CASSHAGTSGKETQYF. CDR3 DNA: TGTGCCAGCAGCCACGCCGGGACTAGCGGGAAAGAGACCCAGTACTTC.

The J gene is TRBJ2-1, the V gene TRBV27; no clear D. Germline V gives CDR1 MNHEY, CDR2 SMNVEV (reference sequence). V dropped 5 bases and J dropped 9 bases, with 23 bases sitting between them. CDR3 length equals 16 residues. CDR3 nucleotide sequence: TGTGCCAGCAGTCCACGGACGACGGTAGGGATCGGTGAGCAGTTCTTC. It encodes CASSPRTTVGIGEQFF.

The chain employs TRBV28 and TRBJ2-1; the match to TRBD2 covers 10 bases. The CDR3 is 15 amino acids. V dropped 3 bases and J dropped 7; count of bases not matched to a gene: 6. The germline CDR1 and CDR2 sequences are MDHEN and SYDVKM. For the CDR3, the DNA is TGTGCCAGCAGTTTCCGACTAGCGGGCTTAAATGAGCAGTTCTTC. It translates to CASSFRLAGLNEQFF.

The chain couples TRBV5-5 to TRBJ1-2, with 7 bases aligning to TRBD1. The CDR3 runs 14 residues. Germline V gene data show CDR1 as SGHKS and CDR2 as YYEKEE (reference sequence). Germline trimming cut 0 bases from V and 4 bases from J; bases unmatched to any gene: 3. The CDR3 bases are TGTGCCAGCAGCTTGGACTGGACAGGCTATGGCTACACCTTC. Its protein product is CASSLDWTGYGYTF.

For this clone: The junction shows a germline mismatch at one end, possibly a read error. The chain has TRBV5-1 and TRBJ2-7, with 10 bases that match TRBD2. CDR3 length: 14 amino acids. CDR1 is SGHRS, CDR2 YFSETQ, per germline. Written as DNA, the CDR3 is TGCGCCAGCAGCCCGACTAGCGGGTTATACGAGCAGTGCTTC. This translates into CASSPTSGLYEQCF.

The V and J genes are TRBV29-1 and TRBJ2-1, with 10 bases fitting TRBD2. CDR1 is SQVTM and CDR2 is ANQGSEA in the germline V gene. With 7 bases clipped from V and 1 base from J, the junction kept 4 bases outside the gene matches. The CDR3 is 14 amino acids. CDR3 residues: CSAPAGGSYNEQFF. The CDR3 DNA reads as TGCAGCGCTCCAGCGGGAGGGTCCTACAATGAGCAGTTCTTC.

The V gene is TRBV30, the J gene TRBJ1-1, with TRBD1 identical over 8 bases. This CDR3 region has 12 residues. V was pared by 4 bases and J by 8 bases, with 6 bases of the junction left unmatched. The germline CDR1 and CDR2 sequences are GTSNPN and SVGIG (reference sequence). CDR3 amino acids: CAWTGQGPEAFF. CDR3 in DNA: TGTGCCTGGACCGGACAGGGCCCGGAAGCTTTCTTT.

In its sample, this clone was seen a few times. The chain uses TRBV13 and TRBJ2-7, with a tentative D call TRBD2 (5 bases). The V end lost 8 bases, the J end lost 7 bases, and 6 bases lay between the germline ends. Per germline, CDR1 PRHDT and CDR2 FYEKMQ (reference sequence). CDR3 length equals 9 residues. The CDR3 bases are TGTGCCAGCGGGAGAGAGCAGTACTTC. This codes for CASGREQYF.

V is TRBV18 and J is TRBJ2-1; 14 bases are shared with TRBD2. Trimming at V came to 1 base and at J to 5 bases, leaving 16 bases not matched to a gene. CDR3 length: 21 residues. Germline V gives CDR1 KGHSH, CDR2 LQKENI. The CDR3 protein is CASSPLYRGLAGGFVDNEQFF. The CDR3 DNA reads TGTGCCAGCTCACCACTTTACCGTGGACTAGCGGGAGGTTTTGTAGACAATGAGCAGTTCTTC.

The V gene is TRBV7-9, the J gene TRBJ2-7; 7 bases are shared with TRBD1. The CDR3 is made up of 17 amino acids. J was trimmed by 3 bases and V by 5 bases; bases with no gene match: 16. Germline V gene sequence: CDR1 SEHNR, CDR2 FQNEAQ (reference sequence). CDR3 in amino acids: CASSHIKTGTVNYEQYF. DNA for the CDR3: TGTGCCAGCAGCCACATAAAAACCGGGACAGTCAACTACGAGCAGTACTTC.

The chain employs TRBV5-1 and TRBJ2-2, with TRBD1 matching over 8 bases. Unmatched junction bases numbered 12, after V lost 7 bases and J lost 1 base. Germline V lookup: CDR1 SGHRS, CDR2 YFSETQ. The CDR3 contains 17 residues. CDR3 amino acids: CASAFPRDRLNTGELFF. The CDR3 DNA reads as TGCGCCAGCGCGTTCCCCCGGGACAGGCTGAACACCGGGGAGCTGTTTTTT.

This chain uses TRBV5-4 with TRBJ2-7, with D possibly being TRBD1 (6 bases). The CDR3 sequence is 15 residues long. Trimming cost V 4 bases and J 1 base, with 15 bases left between them. Germline CDR1 is SGHNT and CDR2 is YYREEE (reference sequence). The CDR3 nucleotides read TGTGCCAGCAGCCCCGGCCGGGACACTTCCTACGAGCAGTACTTC. This gives the protein CASSPGRDTSYEQYF.

This clone was counted once. The rearrangement uses TRBV19 and TRBJ1-5, with 8 bases that match TRBD1. The CDR3 is made up of 17 amino acids. J was trimmed by 2 bases and V by 0 bases; bases with no gene match: 6. CDR1 is LNHDA and CDR2 is SQIVND in the germline V gene (reference sequence). The CDR3 region is CASSIDSAGGGNQPQHF. For the CDR3, the DNA is TGTGCCAGTAGTATAGACTCGGCAGGGGGCGGCAATCAGCCCCAGCATTTT.

This chain uses TRBV18 with TRBJ1-1, with D possibly being TRBD1 (6 bases). Trimming stripped 6 bases from V and 2 bases from J, with 10 bases between. Germline CDR1 and CDR2: KGHSH and LQKENI. CDR3 length equals 13 residues. The CDR3: CASSRTDNTEAFF. The CDR3 nucleotides read TGTGCCAGCTCCCGGACAGATAACACTGAAGCTTTCTTT.

V gene TRBV9 combines with J gene TRBJ2-5; 9 positions agree with TRBD1. The CDR3 runs 15 residues. Germline V gene sequence: CDR1 SGDLS, CDR2 YYNGEE. V was pared by 2 bases and J by 5 bases, with 7 bases of the junction left unmatched. CDR3 residues: CASSVGTGLGETQYF. The CDR3, as DNA: TGTGCCAGCAGCGTCGGGACAGGGCTTGGCGAGACCCAGTACTTC. Complete variable domain (other parts from reference TRBV9 and TRBJ2-5): DSGVTQTPKHLITATGQRVTLRCSPRSGDLSVYWYQQSLDQGLQFLIQYYNGEERAKGNILERFSAQQFPDLHSELNLSSLELGDSALYFCASSVGTGLGETQYFGPGTRLLVL.

The rearrangement links TRBV11-2 to TRBJ2-2; D remains ambiguous. The CDR3 contains 13 residues. The germline CDR1 and CDR2 sequences are SGHAT and FQNNGV. The V end lost 2 bases, the J end lost 2 bases, and 3 bases lay between the germline ends. The CDR3 spells CASSLTNTGELFF. CDR3 DNA sequence: TGTGCCAGCAGCTTAACTAACACCGGGGAGCTGTTTTTT.